This paragraph reports one TCR beta chain. Its antigen remains unidentified. No qualities accompany the bases; no much larger clone lies one base away. These data are taken from a study of blood T cell repertoires in COVID-19 (dated by TCRdb to the early 2020s). With regard to the full study: Collaborator samples came from the United States, Italy and Spain and covered acute and convalescent phases of COVID-19. The material from the prospective study consisted of cDNA or gDNA derived from T cells, B-cell-depleted T cells, or PBMCs. The dataset comprised deeply sampled blood TCRbeta repertoires from subjects exposed to, actively infected with, or recovered from COVID-19. Samples came from the ongoing ImmuneRACE study (first 160 participants) plus 1,254 subjects from 6 global collaborators. HLA class I and class II types, where available, came from metadata supplied by the sample provider rather than from assay-based typing. Nearly every sample came with metadata listing a de-identified subject ID, COVID-19 status, age in years and sex. The repertoires were made available in a free public database intended to serve as a resource for research on the immune response to SARS-CoV-2. The investigation overall reported the following: How much clinical and demographic metadata was included differed by source and by participant, and the metadata was provided uncurated.

As encoded in the germline V gene, CDR1 is MNHEY while CDR2 is SVGAGI. The CDR3 has 15 amino acids, counting the end cysteine and phenylalanine. Of all the DNA, just the CDR3 is kept, 45 bases in frame from base 1. Relative to germline, V is 6 bases shorter and J is 0 bases shorter, with 14 bases between their ends. One collaborating source in Seattle enrolled patients during active infection and followed them longitudinally through the course of disease. Whole blood was collected in K2EDTA tubes by collaborating institutions according to the institutions' own protocols. For TCRbeta analysis, collaborator samples were shipped as frozen whole blood, as isolated PBMCs, or as DNA extracted from either sample type. TCRbeta CDR3 regions were amplified from genomic DNA by means of the immunoSEQ Assay, a bias-controlled multiplex PCR. As for how the authors treated the data: The number of nucleated cells in each sample was estimated by amplification of reference gene primers within the assay. To quantify the absolute abundance of each unique TCRbeta CDR3 rearrangement, sequence reads were collapsed and filtered. For each sample, productive Simpson clonality was calculated as the square root of Simpson's diversity index over productive rearrangements. The table was pulled from immuneACCESS by TCRdb, which kept in-frame rearrangements only. Such tables lose some clones; where checked, under half of the loss comes from unresolved V genes, and the rest has no known cause. That table supplies the V and J calls and clone size; D and trimming were determined from the DNA. The sample data list about 360,000 clones, and 86% of these were observed just once. The top ten hold just over 7% of the sample.

Recombination connected TRBV6-5 to TRBJ2-5; the D region possibly corresponds to TRBD2 (5 bases align). The TCR sequence derives from a woman aged 55-70 years with COVID-19, enrolled during active disease. Material for sequencing was peripheral blood. The encoded CDR3 is CASSDQADNQETQYF. The nucleotide sequence reads TGTGCCAGCAGCGACCAAGCGGATAACCAAGAGACCCAGTACTTC.